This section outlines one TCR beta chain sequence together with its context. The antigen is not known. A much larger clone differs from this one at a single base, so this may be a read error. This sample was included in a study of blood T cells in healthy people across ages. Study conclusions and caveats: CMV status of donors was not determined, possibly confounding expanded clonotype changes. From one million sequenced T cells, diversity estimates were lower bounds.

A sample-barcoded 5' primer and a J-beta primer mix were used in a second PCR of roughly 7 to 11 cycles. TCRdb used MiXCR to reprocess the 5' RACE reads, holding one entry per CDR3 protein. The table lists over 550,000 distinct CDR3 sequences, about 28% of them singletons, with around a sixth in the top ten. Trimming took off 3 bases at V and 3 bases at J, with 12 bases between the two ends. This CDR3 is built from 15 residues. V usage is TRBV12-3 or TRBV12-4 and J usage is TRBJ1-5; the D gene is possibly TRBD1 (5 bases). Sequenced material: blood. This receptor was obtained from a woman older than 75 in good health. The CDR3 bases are TGTGCCAGCAGTTTGGAACAGGCGGCCAATCAGCCCCAGCATTTT. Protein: CASSLEQAANQPQHF.